This T cell receptor beta chain stems from a study of CD8+ T cells in alopecia areata. Whole-study context: Those treated were given oral tofacitinib at 5 to 10 mg twice daily.

This clone was counted a few times. Collected material from alopecia areata patients comprised lesional scalp punch biopsies and peripheral blood. Separation by sorting yielded CD4+ and CD8+ T cells from PBMCs. Extraction and reverse transcription of RNA yielded cDNA as the sequencing template. TCRdb's table, derived via immunoSEQ multiplex PCR, lists solely in-frame clones and lacks some. The data show 170,000 or so clones, 50% to 75% seen once. This TCR derives from a human donor with alopecia areata. The material sequenced was CD4+ T cells sorted from blood, taken at week 0.

The DNA of the CDR3 is TGCAGCGTAGAGGCCGGGACTACTTACAATGAGCAGTTCTTC. This gives the protein CSVEAGTTYNEQFF. The chain combines TRBV29-1 with TRBJ2-1; 7 bases line up with TRBD2. CDR1 SQVTM and CDR2 ANQGSEA come from the germline V gene. The V and J ends lost 6 bases and 4 bases, in that order; junction bases with no gene match: 9. The CDR3 runs 14 residues.